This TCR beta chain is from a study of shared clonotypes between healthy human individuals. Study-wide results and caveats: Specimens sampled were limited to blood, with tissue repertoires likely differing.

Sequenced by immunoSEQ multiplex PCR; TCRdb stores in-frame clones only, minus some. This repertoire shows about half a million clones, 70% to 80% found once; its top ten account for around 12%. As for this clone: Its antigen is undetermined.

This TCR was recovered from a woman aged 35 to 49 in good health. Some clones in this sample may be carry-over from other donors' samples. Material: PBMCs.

Here the CDR3 DNA reads TGTGCCAGCAGCCCTCGGACTAGCGGGAGAGAGGAGCAGTTCTTC. It encodes CASSPRTSGREEQFF. This rearrangement joins TRBV7-2 to TRBJ2-1; TRBD2 agrees at 13 bases. CDR3 length: 15 amino acids. Germline V gene sequence: CDR1 SGHTA, CDR2 FQGNSA. V lost 5 bases, J lost 10 bases, and 8 bases stayed unmatched.